This T cell receptor beta chain was identified in a study of identical twins. Notes on the study in general: Twin sharing of out-of-frame TCR alpha was underestimated by models in monozygotic pairs.

V lost 6 bases and J lost 5, with 10 bases in between. This CDR3 is 13 amino acids long. TCRdb independently ran MiXCR on the 5' RACE reads; one entry per CDR3 protein. The table includes roughly 1.6 million distinct CDR3 sequences, about 32% detected once. Concerning this clonotype itself: Its antigen is as yet unknown.

The sequence was collected from a newborn girl in good health. Sample: cord blood. The chain employs TRBV12-3 or TRBV12-4 and TRBJ2-2; perhaps TRBD2 as D (5 bases). Written as DNA, the CDR3 is TGTGCCAGCAGCGGACTGGGAACCGGGGAGCTGTTTTTT. Translated: CASSGLGTGELFF.